This section outlines one T cell receptor beta chain sequence together with its context. V shed 3 bases, J shed 3 bases, and the junction held 8 bases outside the gene matches. Germline-derived CDR1 and CDR2 are MNHEY and SMNVEV (reference sequence). CDR3 size: 15 residues. The data stem from a study of blood T cell repertoires in COVID-19. On the study more broadly: Samples came from the United States, Italy and Spain, spanning acute and convalescent COVID-19.

Authors' data handling: Cell counts per sample came from amplifying reference gene primers. Using immunoSEQ multiplex PCR, the repertoire was profiled, and TCRdb retains in-frame clones only, with some absent. V, J and clone size derive from that table, while D and trimming were established from the DNA sequence. Found here are 250,000 to 300,000 clones, around 83% of them singletons; the top ten hold 3.6%. The material sequenced was peripheral blood. The chain uses TRBV27 and TRBJ2-7; TRBD1 matches 7 bases. The clonotype comes from a man aged 18 to 29 with active or convalescent COVID-19. In nucleotides, the CDR3 is TGTGCCAGCAGTTTTTCCGGGACAGAGAACTACGAGCAGTACTTC. This codes for CASSFSGTENYEQYF.